A selection of T cell receptor beta chains follows, all from one sample in a study of early T cells in non-severe SARS-CoV-2 infection. TCRdb reanalysed the 5' RACE reads using MiXCR and keeps one entry per CDR3 protein. The repertoire has about 71,000 distinct CDR3 sequences, 9.5% to 15% of them found once; the top ten carry about 2.5%. This specimen was whole blood, taken at baseline. The receptor source for this set is an adult who was a healthcare worker with PCR-confirmed SARS-CoV-2 infection or an uninfected control (not recorded which). Both conserved end residues are part of each CDR3. Each record gives: V gene, D gene, clone size, J gene, CDR3 DNA, CDR3 protein. D genes are given only for firm matches. Clone sizes are given selectively: once, few, many, or a class where the clone is expanded.

V: TRBV10-3
D: NA
size: many
J: TRBJ2-3
DNA: TGTGCCATCAAGGGCGGGGATGGAGATACGCAGTATTTT
CDR3: CAIKGGDGDTQYF

V: TRBV29-1
D: TRBD1
size: few
J: TRBJ2-7
DNA: TGCAGCGTTGAAGACGGACAGGGCGGCGAGCAGTACTTC
CDR3: CSVEDGQGGEQYF

V: TRBV27
D: TRBD1
size: few
J: TRBJ2-3
DNA: TGTGCCAGCAGTTCTCGTACCTTGGGACAGGGAGGCCGCACAGATACGCAGTATTTT
CDR3: CASSSRTLGQGGRTDTQYF

V: TRBV20-1
D: TRBD1
size: many
J: TRBJ1-2
DNA: TGCAGTGCTAGAGATCGGAGGACAGGGACTCGCTACACCTTC
CDR3: CSARDRRTGTRYTF

V: TRBV7-8
D: NA
size: few
J: TRBJ2-6
DNA: TGTGTCAGCAGCCATCCAGGCTCTGGGGCCAACGTCCTGACTTTC
CDR3: CVSSHPGSGANVLTF

V: TRBV7-7
D: TRBD1
size: NA
J: TRBJ2-3
DNA: TGTGCTAGCAGCTTTCCGTCGAACAGGGGGCGAGGTACGCAGTATTTT
CDR3: CASSFPSNRGRGTQYF

V: TRBV24-1
D: TRBD2
size: few
J: TRBJ2-5
DNA: TGTGCCACAGCCCAAGCGGGGGAAGAGACCCAGTACTTC
CDR3: CATAQAGEETQYF

V: TRBV7-2
D: NA
size: few
J: TRBJ2-5
DNA: TGTGCCAGCAGCTTCTATGGCAGGCAAGAGACCCAGTACTTC
CDR3: CASSFYGRQETQYF

V: TRBV20-1
D: NA
size: few
J: TRBJ1-5
DNA: TGCAGTGCTCCAAAGGGGGGTCAGGGAAGCAATCAGCCCCAGCATTTT
CDR3: CSAPKGGQGSNQPQHF

V: TRBV5-1
D: NA
size: few
J: TRBJ1-4
DNA: TGCGCCAGCAGACAGGGTCTAAATGAAAAACTGTTTTTT
CDR3: CASRQGLNEKLFF

V: TRBV11-2
D: TRBD1
size: few
J: TRBJ1-1
DNA: TGTGCCAGCAGCCGCAGGTCTTGGGGACAGGGTTTAGCGGGCACTGAAGCTTTCTTT
CDR3: CASSRRSWGQGLAGTEAFF

V: TRBV15
D: NA
size: NA
J: TRBJ2-7
DNA: TGTGCCACCAGCAAGGGCCGCAGCCTCGAGCAGTACTTC
CDR3: CATSKGRSLEQYF

V: TRBV7-2
D: NA
size: many
J: TRBJ2-3
DNA: TGTGCCAGCAGCTTCGGGCAGGGCATAAAGGCAGATACGCAGTATTTT
CDR3: CASSFGQGIKADTQYF

V: TRBV19
D: TRBD2
size: many
J: TRBJ2-5
DNA: TGTGCCAGTAGTATTCGTTTTGGGGCTAGACTAGCGGAGACCCAGTACTTC
CDR3: CASSIRFGARLAETQYF

V: TRBV10-3
D: NA
size: NA
J: TRBJ1-1
DNA: TGTGCCATCAGTGAGTCCGCAGGCCGTACTGAAGCTTTCTTT
CDR3: CAISESAGRTEAFF

V: TRBV2
D: TRBD1
size: many
J: TRBJ2-2
DNA: TGTGCCAGCTCCGGGACAGGGGACGGCGGGGAGCTGTTTTTT
CDR3: CASSGTGDGGELFF

V: TRBV18
D: TRBD1
size: NA
J: TRBJ2-7
DNA: TGTGCCAGCTCAGGGGAGGACAGGGGCGAGCAGTACTTC
CDR3: CASSGEDRGEQYF

V: TRBV29-1
D: TRBD1
size: many
J: TRBJ1-2
DNA: TGCAGCGTTGACCCCGGACAGGGTTTGGGCTATGGCTACACCTTC
CDR3: CSVDPGQGLGYGYTF

V: TRBV25-1
D: NA
size: many
J: TRBJ1-3
DNA: TGTGCCAGCAGTGAGTCCAGGGCATCGGGAAACACCATATATTTT
CDR3: CASSESRASGNTIYF

V: TRBV6-2/TRBV6-3
D: TRBD2
size: NA
J: TRBJ2-7
DNA: TGTGCCAGCAGTTCCGGCGCCCTAGCGGGGAGGTCCTACGAGCAGTACTTC
CDR3: CASSSGALAGRSYEQYF

V: TRBV6-1
D: NA
size: NA
J: TRBJ1-1
DNA: TGTGCCAGTGCTAGGGGGTCCGGCACTGAAGCTTTCTTT
CDR3: CASARGSGTEAFF

V: TRBV20-1
D: NA
size: NA
J: TRBJ1-3
DNA: TGCAGTGCTTCAGGGGCAGGCGGCTACTCTGGAAACACCATATATTTT
CDR3: CSASGAGGYSGNTIYF

V: TRBV7-9
D: NA
size: few
J: TRBJ2-3
DNA: TGTGCCAGCAGCTTTGAGGCAGGGAGGACAGATACGCAGTATTTT
CDR3: CASSFEAGRTDTQYF

V: TRBV7-2
D: NA
size: NA
J: TRBJ2-3
DNA: TGTGCCAGCAGCCCCCCGGTTGGGGGTTTTAAGTATTTT
CDR3: CASSPPVGGFKYF

V: TRBV11-3
D: NA
size: NA
J: TRBJ2-7
DNA: TGTGCCAGCAGCTTTCGGGGCGATGCCTACGAGCAGTACTTC
CDR3: CASSFRGDAYEQYF

V: TRBV12-3/TRBV12-4
D: NA
size: NA
J: TRBJ1-1
DNA: TGTGCCAGCAGTTTTCGGCAGCTTGCTGGGGAAGCTTTCTTT
CDR3: CASSFRQLAGEAFF

V: TRBV12-3/TRBV12-4
D: NA
size: NA
J: TRBJ2-7
DNA: TGTGCCAGCAGTTTGGGAACAGCTTCGGGGGAGCAGTACTTC
CDR3: CASSLGTASGEQYF

V: TRBV2
D: NA
size: NA
J: TRBJ2-1
DNA: TGTGCCAGCAGTGAAGAAAAACTAGCCTCCAATGAGCAGTTCTTC
CDR3: CASSEEKLASNEQFF

V: TRBV6-2/TRBV6-3
D: TRBD1
size: few
J: TRBJ1-6
DNA: TGTGCCAGCAGTTACGGGACAGCTTATTCACCCCTCCACTTT
CDR3: CASSYGTAYSPLHF

V: TRBV24-1
D: NA
size: NA
J: TRBJ2-2
DNA: TGTGCCACCAGTGATACCCGGCTTGGCCCGAACACCGGGGAGCTGTTTTTT
CDR3: CATSDTRLGPNTGELFF

V: TRBV10-2
D: NA
size: few
J: TRBJ2-1
DNA: TGCGCCAGCATGCGGTATGAGACTAGCAATGAGCAGTTCTTC
CDR3: CASMRYETSNEQFF

V: TRBV5-1
D: NA
size: few
J: TRBJ2-7
DNA: TGCGCCAGCAGCTTGGAGTCGAGGTACGAGCAGTACTTC
CDR3: CASSLESRYEQYF

V: TRBV12-3/TRBV12-4
D: NA
size: few
J: TRBJ2-7
DNA: TGTGCCAGCAGTCGTAGAGACTACGAGCAGTACTTC
CDR3: CASSRRDYEQYF

V: TRBV7-9
D: NA
size: many
J: TRBJ2-1
DNA: TGTGCCAGCAGCTTTGGAGGGGCCAAGAATGAGCAGTTCTTC
CDR3: CASSFGGAKNEQFF

V: TRBV2
D: NA
size: NA
J: TRBJ1-2
DNA: TGTGCCAGCAGTCCCAACAGAGGCGGCTACACCTTC
CDR3: CASSPNRGGYTF

V: TRBV20-1
D: NA
size: NA
J: TRBJ2-7
DNA: TGCAGTGCCAGGCGATCCGGGACAACCTACGAGCAGTACTTC
CDR3: CSARRSGTTYEQYF

V: TRBV10-3
D: NA
size: NA
J: TRBJ2-5
DNA: TGTGCCATCAGTGATTTGGGTTGGGAGACCCAGTACTTC
CDR3: CAISDLGWETQYF